Sequencing of this T cell receptor beta chain was carried out in a study of T-cell reconstitution after alpha-beta-depleted transplantation in children. Study results and caveats: Alpha-beta T cells about two months after transplant reportedly derived from several hundred expanded graft clones. High day-60 TCRbeta diversity in some patients came from surviving recipient T cells and thymic progenitors.

During its preparation, the TCRbeta library received unique molecular identifiers. TCRdb analysed the PCR reads with MiXCR anew, one entry per CDR3 protein. The table lists about 870,000 distinct CDR3 sequences, roughly 15% of them singletons. The sample holds many counts of this clonotype. Its cognate antigen is unknown. CDR1 is MNHEY, CDR2 SMNVEV, per germline (reference sequence). V was clipped by 6 bases and J by 2 bases, with 14 bases between them. This CDR3 is built from 14 residues. This chain links TRBV27 with TRBJ2-7; possibly TRBD1 or TRBD2 for D (7 bases each). Material: PBMCs, mostly from graft donor cells, obtained 360 days after TCRalphabeta/CD19-depleted stem cell transplant. This receptor was taken from a male patient aged 10 to 17 who had a stem cell transplant for acute lymphoblastic leukemia, so the T cells may come from the graft donor. DNA of the CDR3: TGTGCCAGCAGCTTACAGGGGACTACCTACGAGCAGTACTTC. Translation: CASSLQGTTYEQYF.